These 11 T cell receptor beta chains were sequenced from one sample in a study of T cells after yellow fever vaccination. TCRdb re-called the 5' RACE reads with MiXCR, one entry per CDR3 protein. Of about 74,000 distinct CDR3 sequences listed, more than 5.5% are singletons. Here the sequenced sample was CD8+ T cells sorted from PBMCs, taken 5 days after the first yellow fever vaccination. The source is a man aged 18-30 years who received the YFV17D yellow fever vaccine.

This clonotype was seen many times. The J gene is TRBJ2-3, the V gene TRBV20-1; 9 nucleotides agree with TRBD1. The CDR3 contains 14 residues. The germline V gene encodes CDR1 DFQATT and CDR2 SNEGSKA (reference sequence). J was trimmed by 4 bases and V by 4 bases; bases with no gene match: 6. The CDR3 region is CSAKGQGDADTQYF. CDR3 DNA sequence: TGCAGTGCTAAGGGACAGGGAGATGCAGATACGCAGTATTTT.

This chain uses TRBV5-1 with TRBJ2-5, with no clear D. Trimming cost V 4 bases and J 3 bases, with 13 bases left between them. CDR1 and CDR2 from the germline V gene are SGHRS and YFSETQ. The CDR3 is 14 residues long. DNA of the CDR3: TGCGCCAGCAGCCTAAAACAGAATAAAGAGACCCAGTACTTC. Translating gives CASSLKQNKETQYF.

This clonotype was seen ten or more times. The chain has TRBV6-5 and TRBJ2-3, with TRBD2 identical over 7 bases. The CDR3 length is 17 residues. The germline gives CDR1 MNHEY, CDR2 SVGAGI. The V and J ends lost 0 bases and 5 bases, in that order; junction bases with no gene match: 11. CDR3 sequence reads: CASSYSIGQAGKDTQYF. The CDR3 DNA reads as TGTGCCAGCAGTTACTCGATTGGACAAGCGGGGAAAGATACGCAGTATTTT.

The gene calls are TRBV4-1 and TRBJ1-2; tentatively, D is TRBD1 (6 bases). Germline V gene sequence: CDR1 MGHRA, CDR2 YSYEKL. The CDR3 extends over 15 amino acids. Trimming took 0 bases from V and 3 from J, leaving 11 bases between them. The DNA of the CDR3 is TGCGCCAGCAGCCAAGACAGGGCAGGGGACTATGGCTACACCTTC. This sequence encodes CASSQDRAGDYGYTF.

This clonotype was recorded at least ten times. The V gene is TRBV29-1, the J gene TRBJ2-1, with TRBD2 matching over 8 bases. CDR3 length: 13 residues. Germline CDR1 and CDR2: SQVTM and ANQGSEA. Trimming removed 3 bases from V and 6 bases from J; junction bases left unmatched: 4. CDR3 nucleotide sequence: TGCAGCGTTGAGGGACTAGTGTTCAATGAGCAGTTCTTC. This translates into CSVEGLVFNEQFF.

This clonotype was detected only a few times. The chain has TRBV7-2 and TRBJ1-1, with 12 bases identical to TRBD1. The V gene's germline CDR1 is SGHTA and CDR2 FQGNSA. J gave up 3 bases and V 4 bases, and 9 bases lay outside the gene matches. The length of the CDR3 is 17 residues. CDR3 sequence reads: CASSSGTGGAFDTEAFF. CDR3 DNA sequence: TGTGCCAGCAGCTCCGGGACAGGGGGCGCGTTCGACACTGAAGCTTTCTTT.

V is TRBV27 and J is TRBJ2-3, with TRBD1 identical over 9 bases. This CDR3 is 17 amino acids long. After removal of 5 bases from V and 2 bases from J, the junction contained 11 bases not matched to a gene. Germline V lookup: CDR1 MNHEY, CDR2 SMNVEV (reference sequence). The CDR3, as DNA: TGTGCCAGCAGTCAAAACAGGGGGCTATATTCCACAGATACGCAGTATTTT. It is translated as CASSQNRGLYSTDTQYF.

This clonotype was observed many times. The CDR3 loop is CASSLSGQGRHEQYV. The CDR3 DNA sequence: TGTGCCAGCAGCTTATCTGGACAGGGTAGGCACGAGCAGTACGTC. The chain uses TRBV13 and TRBJ2-7; 8 bases map to TRBD1. Germline CDR1 is PRHDT and CDR2 is FYEKMQ (reference sequence). J gave up 5 bases and V 2 bases, and 8 bases lay outside the gene matches. This CDR3 is 15 amino acids long.

This clonotype was detected a few times. The chain carries TRBV18 and TRBJ2-2; D is unclear. Germline CDR1 reads KGHSH; CDR2 reads LQKENI. V was pared by 2 bases and J by 0 bases, with 4 bases between. The CDR3 covers 14 residues. CDR3 amino acids: CASSPSPNTGELFF. In DNA form, the CDR3 reads TGTGCCAGCTCACCAAGTCCGAACACCGGGGAGCTGTTTTTT.

This clonotype was picked up a small number of times. This rearrangement joins TRBV5-1 to TRBJ1-1, with D possibly matching TRBD1 (5 bases). The length of the CDR3 is 16 residues. The germline CDR1 and CDR2 sequences are SGHRS and YFSETQ. V gave up 3 bases and J gave up 7 bases, with 22 bases separating them. The CDR3 DNA follows: TGCGCCAGCAGCTCGTCCTTCGGGGATAGCAGGGTTGAAGCTTTCTTT. Its translation is CASSSSFGDSRVEAFF.

The chain is built from TRBV25-1 and TRBJ2-1, with TRBD2 matching over 7 bases. The trim removed 1 base at V and 9 bases at J, leaving 12 bases unmatched. The CDR3 length is 16 residues. From germline, CDR1 is MGHDK and CDR2 SYGVNS. CDR3 sequence: CASSESPTSYGFEQFF. CDR3 bases: TGTGCCAGCAGTGAATCCCCGACTAGCTATGGTTTTGAGCAGTTCTTC.